This TCR beta chain appears in the sequencing data of a study of T cells in Graves' hyperthyroidism and ophthalmopathy. Overall study context: Once the initial diagnosis was made, peripheral blood was obtained before any treatment. Whole-study results and caveats: Prediction of ophthalmopathy progression came a median around 6.1 months pre-onset.

TCR beta CDR3 regions were amplified from RNA. Carried out on the TCR CDR3, a first-round RT-PCR used the HTBI primer set. TCRdb recomputed calls from the multiplex PCR reads with MiXCR, one row per CDR3 protein. Of around 250,000 distinct CDR3 sequences listed, approximately 24% are singletons. To note about this clonotype: Its antigen is currently unknown.

Extraction of PBMCs used 10 ml of fresh peripheral blood. Germline lookup yields CDR1 LGHNA and CDR2 YNFKEQ. The CDR3 has 17 residues. J was trimmed by 4 bases and V by 1 base; bases with no gene match: 9. This chain connects TRBV4-2 to TRBJ2-2; 7 nucleotides match TRBD2. Sequencing used blood. This receptor was identified in a woman aged 40 to 49 with Graves' ophthalmopathy. The CDR3 coding sequence is TGTGCCAGCAGCCAAGTAGGCGGGAGACTGCGCACCGGGGAGCTGTTTTTT. Translating gives CASSQVGGRLRTGELFF.